Shown below are 24 T cell receptor beta chains from a single sample sequenced in a study of T cell clones after liver transplantation. Profiling relied on immunoSEQ multiplex PCR, and the TCRdb table lists in-frame clones only, not all of them. The sample includes around 100,000 clones, around 80% of them seen just once. Sequencing was performed on CD4+ T cells from blood, taken approximately 43 months after liver transplant. These receptors were obtained from a human patient who received a liver transplant. The graft donor may have contributed some T cells.

The CDR3 DNA sequence: TGTGCCAGCAGTTTACGGACAAGCAATCAGCCCCAGCATTTT. Its translation: CASSLRTSNQPQHF. This sequence joins TRBV6-6 and TRBJ1-5, with D possibly being TRBD1 (5 bases). The V gene's germline CDR1 is MNHNY and CDR2 SVGAGI (reference sequence). V was clipped by 4 bases and J by 1 base, with 8 bases between them. The CDR3 consists of 14 residues.

This chain connects TRBV19 to TRBJ2-5; D remains ambiguous. V gave up 9 bases and J gave up 3 bases, with 23 bases separating them. Germline CDR1 is LNHDA and CDR2 is SQIVND (reference sequence). The CDR3 length is 16 residues. The CDR3 DNA sequence: TGTGCCAGGGTTCCCAGGCGGCTAACTATGGAAGAGACCCAGTACTTC. This encodes CARVPRRLTMEETQYF.

About this clone itself: The sample contains more than one DNA sequence encoding this CDR3. The rearrangement joins TRBV5-1 to TRBJ1-5, with a tentative D call TRBD1 (5 bases). The length of the CDR3 is 14 residues. Germline assignment: CDR1 SGHRS and CDR2 YFSETQ. Trimming cost V 4 bases and J 7 bases, with 15 bases left between them. CDR3: CASSLASGDQPQHF. In nucleotides, the CDR3 is TGCGCCAGCAGCCTGGCGAGTGGGGACCAGCCCCAGCATTTT.

V is TRBV28 and J is TRBJ2-5, with D possibly being TRBD2 (5 bases). The CDR3 spans 15 residues. The germline V gene encodes CDR1 MDHEN and CDR2 SYDVKM. Trimming removed 9 bases at V and 5 bases at J, with 22 bases between. DNA of the CDR3: TGTGCCAGTGCGAGCTCGGGGTTGGGTGAGGAGACCCAGTACTTC. This translates into CASASSGLGEETQYF.

This chain joins TRBV20-1 and TRBJ2-7; no definite D call. The CDR3 has 10 amino acids. V shed 7 bases and J shed 5 bases, with 9 bases lying between them. The germline V gene encodes CDR1 DFQATT and CDR2 SNEGSKA (reference sequence). Here the CDR3 reads CSVGLDEQYF. CDR3 coding DNA: TGCAGTGTAGGGCTGGACGAGCAGTACTTC.

This chain connects TRBV7-9 to TRBJ2-5, with D possibly matching TRBD1 (6 bases). This CDR3 is 16 amino acids long. CDR1 and CDR2 (germline): SEHNR, FQNEAQ (reference sequence). V was shortened by 4 bases and J by 5 bases, with 20 bases between the two germline ends. CDR3 residues: CASSSSRGRGAETQYF. The CDR3 DNA follows: TGTGCCAGCAGCTCCTCCCGTGGCAGGGGCGCCGAGACCCAGTACTTC.

The CDR3 nucleotides are TGTGCCAGCAGCTTAGATATTAGGGGAATCTACGAGCAGTACTTC. This encodes CASSLDIRGIYEQYF. J is TRBJ2-7 and V is TRBV11-2, with a weak D call TRBD1 (5 bases). Trimming pared 0 bases from V and 3 bases from J, leaving 12 bases between. Germline CDR1 is SGHAT and CDR2 is FQNNGV. CDR3 size: 15 residues.

The chain uses TRBV7-8 and TRBJ2-5; D is unclear. Trimming left V 3 bases short and J 5 bases short, with 4 bases between. In germline, CDR1 is SGHVS, CDR2 FQNEAQ. This CDR3 region has 11 residues. The CDR3 protein is CASSFHETQYF. CDR3 nucleotides: TGTGCCAGCAGCTTTCACGAGACCCAGTACTTC.

The chain joins TRBV11-1 to TRBJ1-4; 7 bases are a match to TRBD1. With 8 bases clipped from V and 8 bases from J, the junction kept 11 bases outside the gene matches. The CDR3 runs to 14 residues. CDR1 and CDR2 from the germline V gene are SGHAT and FQDESV (reference sequence). This chain's CDR3 is CASANDRVREKLFF. The CDR3 coding sequence is TGTGCCAGCGCCAATGACAGGGTACGGGAAAAACTGTTTTTT.

V is TRBV7-2 and J is TRBJ2-1; 7 nucleotides align to TRBD2. The germline V gene has CDR1 SGHTA and CDR2 FQGNSA. The CDR3 is 15 residues long. Trimming at V came to 5 bases and at J to 1 base, leaving 5 bases not matched to a gene. CDR3 protein: CASSAQGGSYNEQFF. CDR3 bases: TGTGCCAGCAGCGCCCAGGGAGGGTCCTACAATGAGCAGTTCTTC.

The V call is TRBV5-1, the J call TRBJ1-4; TRBD1 matches 8 bases. V lost 4 bases and J lost 8; bases outside the gene matches: 4. The CDR3 consists of 13 residues. CDR1 is SGHRS and CDR2 is YFSETQ in the germline V gene. In nucleotides, the CDR3 is TGCGCCAGCAGCGCGGGACAGGTGGAAAAACTGTTTTTT. This translates into CASSAGQVEKLFF.

This clone was detected only a few times. V gene TRBV29-1 combines with J gene TRBJ1-2; D remains ambiguous. The CDR3 length is 13 residues. V lost 5 bases and J lost 7, with 17 bases in between. CDR1 is SQVTM, CDR2 ANQGSEA, per germline. CDR3 nucleotides: TGCAGCGTTTCAACGCGATCCTGGGGTGGCTACACCTTC. Its translation: CSVSTRSWGGYTF.

The chain carries TRBV5-1 and TRBJ2-7; D unclear. The V and J ends lost 2 bases and 4 bases respectively, with 7 bases between them. This CDR3 has 12 amino acids. In germline, CDR1 is SGHRS, CDR2 YFSETQ. DNA for the CDR3: TGCGCCAGCAGCTTCTCCTTATACGAGCAGTACTTC. Its translation: CASSFSLYEQYF.

The chain joins TRBV5-1 to TRBJ1-2, with D uncertain. This CDR3 has 14 amino acids. Germline CDR1 is SGHRS and CDR2 is YFSETQ. V dropped 0 bases and J dropped 0 bases, with 6 bases sitting between them. The CDR3 region has the DNA TGCGCCAGCAGCTTGGGAAGGACTAACTATGGCTACACCTTC. This sequence encodes CASSLGRTNYGYTF.

This clone has just a few counts. CDR3 amino acids: CASSPPGLAIEQYF. CDR3 sequence (DNA): TGTGCCAGCTCCCCCCCGGGACTAGCAATCGAGCAGTACTTC. The V and J genes are TRBV6-1 and TRBJ2-7; 9 bases are a match to TRBD2. Germline loops: CDR1 MNHNS, CDR2 SASEGT. The CDR3 totals 14 residues. The V gene end was trimmed by 8 bases and the J gene end by 6 bases; junction bases not matched to a gene: 11.

The chain carries TRBV9 and TRBJ1-2; tentatively, D is TRBD1 (6 bases). CDR1 is SGDLS, CDR2 YYNGEE, per germline. There are 16 residues in the CDR3. The V end was cut by 4 bases, the J end by 6 bases, with 22 bases between. The CDR3 DNA reads TGTGCCAGCAGCTTCACCGGGACACTCCGTCTACATGGCTACACCTTC. Translating gives CASSFTGTLRLHGYTF.

V is TRBV6-1 and J is TRBJ1-5, with TRBD1 matching 7 bases. CDR1 and CDR2 from the germline V gene are MNHNS and SASEGT. The CDR3 length is 15 residues. The trim removed 7 bases at V and 2 bases at J, leaving 8 bases unmatched. DNA for the CDR3: TGTGCCAGCACCAAGGACAGGTCTGGCAATCAGCCCCAGCATTTT. Residues: CASTKDRSGNQPQHF.

The CDR3 reads CASSLLLGPETQYF. The DNA of the CDR3 is TGTGCCAGCAGCTTGCTTCTGGGCCCGGAGACCCAGTACTTC. V usage is TRBV11-2 and J usage is TRBJ2-5; D remains ambiguous. Germline CDR1 reads SGHAT; CDR2 reads FQNNGV. The CDR3 has 14 residues. V was clipped by 3 bases and J by 5 bases, with 13 bases between them.

The chain carries TRBV10-3 and TRBJ1-1; no definite D call. Germline CDR1 ENHRY, CDR2 SYGVKD. The CDR3 covers 16 residues. The V end was cut by 4 bases, the J end by 14 bases, with 29 bases between. The CDR3 spells CAISGREDGVQPYLFF. Here the CDR3 DNA reads TGTGCCATCAGTGGGCGAGAGGACGGAGTACAACCCTACTTATTCTTT.

The chain has TRBV11-2 and TRBJ2-3; 13 nucleotides agree with TRBD2. This CDR3 is built from 15 residues. The trim removed 4 bases at V and 9 bases at J, leaving 7 bases unmatched. Germline CDR1 is SGHAT and CDR2 is FQNNGV. The DNA for the CDR3 is TGTGCCAGCAGCTCGGGACTAGCGGGGTGGATGACGCAGTATTTT. Protein sequence: CASSSGLAGWMTQYF.

The chain has TRBV19 and TRBJ1-1, with 7 bases identical to TRBD1. CDR3 size: 15 residues. J lost 4 bases, V lost 4 bases, and 9 bases had no gene match. CDR1 and CDR2 (germline): LNHDA, SQIVND (reference sequence). This chain's CDR3 is CASSTRTGGGTEAFF. The CDR3 DNA is TGTGCCAGTAGTACGCGGACAGGCGGTGGCACTGAAGCTTTCTTT. Together with reference TRBV19 and TRBJ1-1, the CDR3 gives the full variable domain: DGGITQSPKYLFRKEGQNVTLSCEQNLNHDAMYWYRQDPGQGLRLIYYSQIVNDFQKGDIAEGYSVSREKKESFPLTVTSAQKNPTAFYLCASSTRTGGGTEAFFGQGTRLTVV.

V gene TRBV4-3 combines with J gene TRBJ2-7; the D is unclear. The CDR3 sequence is 14 residues long. The germline V gene has CDR1 LGHNA and CDR2 YSLEER. V was pared by 1 base and J by 0 bases, with 7 bases between. In nucleotides, the CDR3 is TGCGCCAGCAGCCAAGGTGTCACCTCCTACGAGCAGTACTTC. This encodes CASSQGVTSYEQYF.

The chain links TRBV18 to TRBJ2-1, with D hard to call. The CDR3 contains 14 residues. With 2 bases removed from V and 5 bases from J, the gap between germline ends came to 10 bases. The germline V gene encodes CDR1 KGHSH and CDR2 LQKENI. The CDR3 is CASSPARQNNEQFF. The CDR3 DNA follows: TGTGCCAGCTCACCAGCCCGACAAAACAATGAGCAGTTCTTC.

V and J are TRBV21-1 and TRBJ1-5. TRBV21-1 is a recognized pseudogene. The CDR3 consists of 16 residues. The CDR3 loop is CASSDTGVGSNQPQHF. The CDR3 region has the DNA TGTGCCAGCAGCGATACTGGGGTTGGGAGCAATCAGCCCCAGCATTTT.